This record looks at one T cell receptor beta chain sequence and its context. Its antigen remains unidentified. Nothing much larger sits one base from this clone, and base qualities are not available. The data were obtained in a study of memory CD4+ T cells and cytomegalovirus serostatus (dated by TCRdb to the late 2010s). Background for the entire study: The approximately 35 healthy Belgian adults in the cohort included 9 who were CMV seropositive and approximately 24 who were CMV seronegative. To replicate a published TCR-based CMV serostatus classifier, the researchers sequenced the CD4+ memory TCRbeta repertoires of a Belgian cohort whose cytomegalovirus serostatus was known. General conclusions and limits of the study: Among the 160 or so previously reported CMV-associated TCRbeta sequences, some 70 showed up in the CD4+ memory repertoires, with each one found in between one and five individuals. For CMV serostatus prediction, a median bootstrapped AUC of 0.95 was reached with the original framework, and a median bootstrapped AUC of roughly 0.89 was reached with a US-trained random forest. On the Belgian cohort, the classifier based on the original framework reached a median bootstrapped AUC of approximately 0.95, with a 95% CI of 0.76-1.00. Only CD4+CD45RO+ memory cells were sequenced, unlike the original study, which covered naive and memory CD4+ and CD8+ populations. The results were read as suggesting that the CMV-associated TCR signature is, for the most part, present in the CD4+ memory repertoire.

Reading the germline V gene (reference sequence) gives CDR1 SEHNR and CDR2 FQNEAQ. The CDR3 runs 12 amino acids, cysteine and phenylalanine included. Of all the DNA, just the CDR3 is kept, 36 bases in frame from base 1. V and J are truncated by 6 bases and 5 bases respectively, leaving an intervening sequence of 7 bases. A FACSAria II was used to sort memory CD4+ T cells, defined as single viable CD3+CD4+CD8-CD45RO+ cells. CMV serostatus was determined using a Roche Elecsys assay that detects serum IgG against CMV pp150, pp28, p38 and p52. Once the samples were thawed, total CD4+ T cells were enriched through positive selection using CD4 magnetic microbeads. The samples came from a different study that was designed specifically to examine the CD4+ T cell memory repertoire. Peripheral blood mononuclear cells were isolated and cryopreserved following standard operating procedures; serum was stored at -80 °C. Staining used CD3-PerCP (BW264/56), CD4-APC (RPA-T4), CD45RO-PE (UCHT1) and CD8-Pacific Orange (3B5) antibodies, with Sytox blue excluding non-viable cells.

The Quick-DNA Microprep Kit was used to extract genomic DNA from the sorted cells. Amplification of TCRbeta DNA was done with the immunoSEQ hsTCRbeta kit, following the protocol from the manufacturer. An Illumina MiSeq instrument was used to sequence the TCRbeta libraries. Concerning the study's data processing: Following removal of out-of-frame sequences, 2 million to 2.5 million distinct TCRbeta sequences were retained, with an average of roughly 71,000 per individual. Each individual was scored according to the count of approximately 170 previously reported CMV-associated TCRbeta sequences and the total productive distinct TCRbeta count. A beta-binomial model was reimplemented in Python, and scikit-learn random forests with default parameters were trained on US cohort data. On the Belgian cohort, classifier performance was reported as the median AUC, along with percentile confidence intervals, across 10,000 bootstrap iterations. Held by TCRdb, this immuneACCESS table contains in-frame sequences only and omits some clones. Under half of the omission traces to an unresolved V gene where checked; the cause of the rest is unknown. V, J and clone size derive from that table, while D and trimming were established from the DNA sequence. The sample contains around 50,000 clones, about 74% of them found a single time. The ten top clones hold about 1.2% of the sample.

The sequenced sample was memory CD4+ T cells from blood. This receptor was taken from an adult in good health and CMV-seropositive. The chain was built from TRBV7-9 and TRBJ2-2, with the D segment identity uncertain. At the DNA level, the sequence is TGTGCCAGCAGTTTAAATACCGGGGAGCTGTTTTTT. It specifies CASSLNTGELFF.